This TCR beta chain appears in the sequencing data of a study of response to subunit inactivated influenza vaccine. Whole-study results and caveats: Authors suggested seasonal influenza vaccinations each recruit few new T cells.

MiXCR was run by TCRdb on the RT-PCR reads, yielding one entry per CDR3 protein. Of under 750,000 distinct CDR3 sequences in the sample, 12% were seen once. Germline CDR1 is MGHRA and CDR2 is YSYEKL. The CDR3 consists of 14 residues. Of note for this clonotype: Its target is unknown. One end of the junction is discordant with germline, which a read error may explain.

This TCR derives from a man between 45 and 60 years old who received an inactivated influenza vaccine. Sequences were derived from PBMCs from blood, sampled on the day of vaccination. This sequence joins TRBV4-1 and TRBJ2-3; tentatively, D is TRBD2 (7 bases). The CDR3 loop reads CASSQERGTRSVRF. CDR3 DNA: TGCGCCAGCAGCCAAGAGCGGGGGACACGATCGGTTCGTTTT.